This T cell receptor beta chain was captured by sequencing in a study of radiotherapy plus CTLA-4 blockade in lung cancer. As for the study in general: Roughly 17% of patients responded objectively, and around 32% achieved disease control. Study-level findings and limits: After treatment with radiotherapy plus ipilimumab, TCR clones that came from the tumor expanded in blood. Among reported predictors of response, early blood T cell clone dynamics with interferon-beta performed best.

Some clones are missing from TCRdb's copy, which holds only in-frame ones; the method was immunoSEQ multiplex PCR. The sample records about 36,000 clones, 85% being singletons. A remark on this clone: Its antigen is still unknown.

Losses at the gene ends were 4 bases for V and 1 base for J; bases not matched to a gene: 3. CDR1 MNHEY and CDR2 SMNVEV come from the germline V gene (reference sequence). The CDR3 loop spans 14 amino acids. Focal radiation plus CTLA-4 blockade with ipilimumab was given to patients with chemo-refractory metastatic non-small-cell lung cancer. This receptor was obtained from a human donor with non-small cell lung cancer who had stable disease on radiotherapy plus ipilimumab. Material: peripheral blood, obtained from a patient treated with radiotherapy plus ipilimumab. This chain links TRBV27 with TRBJ2-7, with 8 nucleotides matching TRBD1. The CDR3 sequence: CASSSRTGSYEQYF. In DNA, the CDR3 is TGTGCCAGCAGTTCTAGGACAGGGTCCTACGAGCAGTACTTC.